The source of this T cell receptor beta chain is a study of blood T cell repertoires in COVID-19. As processed by the authors: Cell counts per sample came from amplifying reference gene primers. Libraries were prepared by immunoSEQ multiplex PCR; TCRdb keeps only in-frame clonotypes and omits some of them. V, J and clone size derive from that table, while D and trimming were established from the DNA sequence. The table includes roughly 150,000 clones, around 87% detected once. Specimen: peripheral blood. This receptor was taken from a woman older than 75 with COVID-19, enrolled during active disease.

The CDR3 loop reads CASSSQGFEKLFF. The CDR3 nucleotides read TGTGCCAGCAGTTCACAGGGTTTTGAAAAACTGTTTTTT. This sequence joins TRBV28 and TRBJ1-4; perhaps TRBD1 as D (6 bases). The CDR3 has 13 amino acids. Trimming stripped 4 bases from V and 7 bases from J, with 10 bases between. Germline V lookup: CDR1 MDHEN, CDR2 SYDVKM.